This TCR beta chain originates from a study of OX40 agonist ivuxolimab in advanced cancers. Study overall: Patients were treated with ivuxolimab, an agonistic anti-OX40 (CD134) antibody. Three partial responders included one hepatocellular carcinoma patient and two cutaneous melanoma patients.

Repertoires were generated with immunoSEQ multiplex PCR, while TCRdb's copy carries only in-frame clones and drops some. The profile shows roughly 80,000 clones, 90% to 95% of them singletons. General study points: Expanded clones were, on average, more numerous in CD8+ T cells than in CD4+.

As for this clone: The antigen remains undetermined.

The CDR3 is 16 residues long. V lost 5 bases to trimming and J lost 4 bases; unmatched junction nucleotides: 8. Per the germline V gene, CDR1 is SGHTA and CDR2 is FQGNSA. The receptor was isolated from an adult with an advanced solid tumor such as melanoma, head and neck, liver or kidney cancer. V is TRBV7-2 and J is TRBJ1-5; 10 bases agree with TRBD1. The sample consisted of CD4+ or CD8+ T cells sorted from blood, taken in a trial of the OX40 agonist ivuxolimab. In nucleotides, the CDR3 is TGTGCCAGCAGCCCAATCCCGGACAGGGGGAATCAGCCCCAGCATTTT. It yields the protein CASSPIPDRGNQPQHF.